This TCR beta chain was profiled in a study of T cells after yellow fever vaccination. In the study overall: Some fractions had low cell numbers, and these were prepared with SMART-Seq v4 Ultra Low Input. Whole-study findings and limits: In FACS-sorted repertoires, abundant clonotypes from the bulk population could appear as contaminants. Secondary responses were weaker yet peaked faster, day 5 versus 15. A limited proportion of clonotypes was detected within both the CD4 and CD8 compartments.

TCRdb passed the 5' RACE reads through MiXCR, listing each CDR3 protein once. The sample includes some 390,000 distinct CDR3 sequences, roughly a sixth of them seen just once. The CDR3 length is 13 residues. V lost 7 bases and J lost 8; bases outside the gene matches: 5. This clonotype was counted only a few times. The antigen is unknown. The V gene is TRBV12-3 or TRBV12-4, the J gene TRBJ1-2; 12 nucleotides agree with TRBD1. The clonotype was recovered from a young man who received the YFV17D yellow fever vaccine. Here the sequenced sample was PBMCs, taken before the yellow fever booster vaccination. The CDR3, as DNA: TGTGCCAGCAACCGGGACAGGGGGCGAGGCTACACCTTC. Protein: CASNRDRGRGYTF.